This T cell receptor beta chain came from a study of beta chain features in type 1 diabetes. Study-wide points: PCR might pick shorter templates more often, in the same way for patients and controls.

All of the isolated RNA was reverse transcribed, so expressed TCRB transcripts were sequenced. This table comes from immunoSEQ multiplex PCR, and its TCRdb copy is limited to in-frame clones, with some not included. The sample lists a few hundred thousand clones; about 30% were seen once. The V gene's germline CDR1 is MGHDK and CDR2 SYGVNS. Trimming took off 0 bases at V and 5 bases at J, with 13 bases between the two ends. This CDR3 region has 15 residues. This clone was counted between two and nine times. Its specificity is not known. This rearrangement joins TRBV25-1 to TRBJ2-5; weak D call: TRBD2 (7 bases). This TCR came from a man between 18 and 29 years old in good health. The sample was naive CD4+ T cells from blood. The CDR3 here is CASSEYRGAGETQYF. DNA for the CDR3: TGTGCCAGCAGTGAATATCGGGGGGCTGGGGAGACCCAGTACTTC.